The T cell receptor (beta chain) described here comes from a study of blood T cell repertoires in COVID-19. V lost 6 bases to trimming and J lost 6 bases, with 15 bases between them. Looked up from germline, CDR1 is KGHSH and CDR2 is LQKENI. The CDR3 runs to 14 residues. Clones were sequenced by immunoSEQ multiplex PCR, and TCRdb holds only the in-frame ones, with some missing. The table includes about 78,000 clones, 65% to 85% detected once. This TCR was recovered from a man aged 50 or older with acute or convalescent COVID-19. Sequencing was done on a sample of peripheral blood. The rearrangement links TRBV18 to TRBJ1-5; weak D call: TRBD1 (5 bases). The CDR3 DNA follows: TGTGCCAGCTCCGCCGGGGGGGGTGGTCAGCCCCAGCATTTT. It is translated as CASSAGGGGQPQHF. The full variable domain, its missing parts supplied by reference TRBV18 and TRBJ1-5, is NAGVMQNPRHLVRRRGQEARLRCSPMKGHSHVYWYRQLPEEGLKFMVYLQKENIIDESGMPKERFSAEFPKEGPSILRIQQVVRGDSAAYFCASSAGGGGQPQHFGDGTRLSIL.